These T cell receptor beta chains were read from a single sample in a study of T cells after posttransplantation cyclophosphamide. Here immunoSEQ multiplex PCR was the method, and the copy in TCRdb shows in-frame clones only, minus some. This table holds some 23,000 clones with no singletons; the top ten claim 4.4%. The sequencing sample was made of PBMCs. Every receptor here comes from a woman aged 50 to 60 in good health, CMV-negative, and a related stem cell transplant donor. Both conserved end residues are part of each CDR3. Fields, in order: J gene, V gene, clone size, D gene, CDR3 protein, CDR3 DNA. A D gene is named only where the DNA matches it firmly. Size is stated for part of the rows, as once, few or many counts, or as a class when the clone is expanded.

J gene: TRBJ2-5
V gene: TRBV14
clone size: many
D gene: TRBD2
CDR3 protein: CASSSIAGDFRETQYF
CDR3 DNA: TGTGCCAGCAGTAGCATAGCGGGAGATTTCCGAGAGACCCAGTACTTC

J gene: TRBJ2-7
V gene: TRBV7-3
clone size: many
D gene: NA
CDR3 protein: CASSLMGTGPYEQYF
CDR3 DNA: TGTGCCAGCAGCTTAATGGGGACTGGGCCCTACGAGCAGTACTTC

J gene: TRBJ2-5
V gene: TRBV27
clone size: few
D gene: TRBD2
CDR3 protein: CASRPRAGVGEQYF
CDR3 DNA: TGTGCCAGCAGGCCCCGTGCGGGAGTAGGTGAGCAGTACTTC

J gene: TRBJ2-7
V gene: TRBV6-7
clone size: many
D gene: NA
CDR3 protein: CASSHRERVRRYF
CDR3 DNA: TGTGCCAGCAGCCACAGGGAGAGGGTTAGACGGTACTTC

J gene: TRBJ2-7
V gene: TRBV7-7
clone size: many
D gene: TRBD2
CDR3 protein: CASSPGGRYEQYF
CDR3 DNA: TGTGCCAGCAGCCCGGGGGGGCGGTACGAGCAGTACTTC

J gene: TRBJ1-2
V gene: TRBV29-1
clone size: many
D gene: NA
CDR3 protein: CSVEGPGSYGYTF
CDR3 DNA: TGCAGCGTGGAGGGGCCGGGATCCTATGGCTACACCTTC

J gene: TRBJ2-3
V gene: TRBV10-2
clone size: many
D gene: TRBD1
CDR3 protein: CASRETGSTDTQYF
CDR3 DNA: TGCGCCAGCAGGGAGACAGGGAGCACAGATACGCAGTATTTT

J gene: TRBJ1-1
V gene: TRBV19
clone size: many
D gene: NA
CDR3 protein: CASRLFGIGQLGTEAFF
CDR3 DNA: TGTGCCAGTAGATTATTTGGTATCGGACAACTCGGCACTGAAGCTTTCTTT

J gene: TRBJ2-2
V gene: TRBV6-4
clone size: many
D gene: TRBD2
CDR3 protein: CASSKRGGPTNTGELFF
CDR3 DNA: TGTGCCAGCAGCAAGCGGGGGGGCCCTACGAACACCGGGGAGCTGTTTTTT

J gene: TRBJ2-7
V gene: TRBV12-5
clone size: many
D gene: TRBD1
CDR3 protein: CASGLDRGYEQYF
CDR3 DNA: TGTGCTAGTGGTCTGGACAGGGGGTACGAGCAGTACTTC

J gene: TRBJ2-7
V gene: TRBV2
clone size: many
D gene: TRBD1
CDR3 protein: CASSGTGAEQYF
CDR3 DNA: TGTGCCAGCAGTGGGACAGGGGCCGAGCAGTACTTC

J gene: TRBJ2-5
V gene: TRBV15
clone size: many
D gene: NA
CDR3 protein: CATSRDLGGRETQYF
CDR3 DNA: TGTGCCACCAGCAGAGATCTCGGGGGGCGTGAGACCCAGTACTTC

J gene: TRBJ2-7
V gene: TRBV6-1
clone size: NA
D gene: NA
CDR3 protein: CASSSDSYEQYF
CDR3 DNA: TGTGCCAGCAGTTCAGACAGCTACGAGCAGTACTTC

J gene: TRBJ1-2
V gene: TRBV29-1
clone size: many
D gene: TRBD1
CDR3 protein: CSVVPELDRGYGYTF
CDR3 DNA: TGCAGCGTTGTCCCGGAACTTGACAGGGGCTATGGCTACACCTTC

J gene: TRBJ2-4
V gene: TRBV19
clone size: many
D gene: TRBD2
CDR3 protein: CASSTPPIAGDLRGAKNIQYF
CDR3 DNA: TGTGCCAGTAGTACTCCTCCCATAGCGGGGGACTTAAGAGGGGCCAAAAACATTCAGTACTTC

J gene: TRBJ2-1
V gene: TRBV5-1
clone size: many
D gene: NA
CDR3 protein: CASSPGRTTPSYNEQFF
CDR3 DNA: TGCGCCAGCAGCCCTGGCCGCACAACACCCTCCTACAATGAGCAGTTCTTC

J gene: TRBJ1-1
V gene: TRBV15
clone size: many
D gene: NA
CDR3 protein: CATGTLPGGDTEAFF
CDR3 DNA: TGTGCCACCGGGACCCTCCCTGGAGGGGACACTGAAGCTTTCTTT

J gene: TRBJ2-1
V gene: TRBV13
clone size: many
D gene: NA
CDR3 protein: CASSSSTSSMFGEQFF
CDR3 DNA: TGTGCCAGCAGCTCCTCGACTAGTTCCATGTTTGGGGAGCAGTTCTTC

J gene: TRBJ2-1
V gene: TRBV9
clone size: many
D gene: TRBD2
CDR3 protein: CASSVSGGSYNEQFF
CDR3 DNA: TGTGCCAGCAGCGTCAGCGGGGGGTCCTACAATGAGCAGTTCTTC

J gene: TRBJ2-7
V gene: TRBV6-6
clone size: NA
D gene: TRBD1
CDR3 protein: CASSDGQGAEQYF
CDR3 DNA: TGTGCCAGCAGCGACGGACAGGGGGCCGAGCAGTACTTC

J gene: TRBJ1-5
V gene: TRBV30
clone size: many
D gene: TRBD1
CDR3 protein: CAWQQGVQPQHF
CDR3 DNA: TGTGCCTGGCAACAGGGGGTTCAGCCCCAGCATTTT

J gene: TRBJ1-2
V gene: TRBV29-1
clone size: many
D gene: NA
CDR3 protein: CSVDGTGTSGYTF
CDR3 DNA: TGCAGCGTTGACGGTACGGGGACATCTGGCTACACCTTC

J gene: TRBJ1-2
V gene: TRBV10-3
clone size: medium-sized
D gene: NA
CDR3 protein: CAISEGRETDGYTF
CDR3 DNA: TGTGCCATCAGTGAGGGGCGGGAGACGGATGGCTACACCTTC

J gene: TRBJ2-7
V gene: TRBV19
clone size: many
D gene: NA
CDR3 protein: CASRSETGSSYEQYF
CDR3 DNA: TGTGCCAGTAGGTCCGAAACAGGGAGCTCCTACGAGCAGTACTTC

J gene: TRBJ2-5
V gene: TRBV7-2
clone size: many
D gene: NA
CDR3 protein: CASSRFPRGAGETQYF
CDR3 DNA: TGTGCCAGCAGCCGCTTTCCTCGGGGGGCAGGAGAGACCCAGTACTTC

J gene: TRBJ1-4
V gene: TRBV7-2
clone size: many
D gene: NA
CDR3 protein: CASSPGTSGEKLFF
CDR3 DNA: TGTGCCAGCAGCCCCGGGACATCAGGTGAAAAACTGTTTTTT

J gene: TRBJ1-1
V gene: TRBV18
clone size: many
D gene: TRBD1
CDR3 protein: CASSPTGTGGVDTEAFF
CDR3 DNA: TGTGCCAGCTCACCGACCGGGACAGGGGGTGTCGACACTGAAGCTTTCTTT

J gene: TRBJ2-7
V gene: TRBV6-1
clone size: many
D gene: TRBD2
CDR3 protein: CASSEGPSGSYEQYF
CDR3 DNA: TGTGCCAGCAGTGAAGGTCCTAGCGGGAGCTACGAGCAGTACTTC

J gene: TRBJ1-2
V gene: TRBV5-6
clone size: many
D gene: NA
CDR3 protein: CASTSGGYLEGYGYTF
CDR3 DNA: TGTGCCAGCACCTCGGGAGGGTACCTTGAGGGCTATGGCTACACCTTC

J gene: TRBJ2-3
V gene: TRBV5-1
clone size: many
D gene: NA
CDR3 protein: CASSLAVDTQYF
CDR3 DNA: TGCGCCAGCAGCTTGGCGGTAGATACGCAGTATTTT

J gene: TRBJ2-7
V gene: TRBV7-2
clone size: many
D gene: TRBD1
CDR3 protein: CASSPNAKTGLHEQYF
CDR3 DNA: TGTGCCAGCAGCCCAAACGCTAAGACAGGGCTCCACGAGCAGTACTTC

J gene: TRBJ1-3
V gene: TRBV7-2
clone size: many
D gene: TRBD1
CDR3 protein: CASSFDRATGNTIYF
CDR3 DNA: TGTGCCAGCAGCTTCGACAGGGCGACTGGAAACACCATATATTTT

J gene: TRBJ2-4
V gene: TRBV7-8
clone size: many
D gene: TRBD2
CDR3 protein: CASSLALAGVAKNIQYF
CDR3 DNA: TGTGCCAGCAGCTTAGCGTTAGCGGGGGTAGCCAAAAACATTCAGTACTTC

J gene: TRBJ1-2
V gene: TRBV7-9
clone size: few
D gene: TRBD1
CDR3 protein: CASSLSTGRSYGYTF
CDR3 DNA: TGTGCCAGCAGCTTATCGACAGGGAGATCCTATGGATACACCTTC

J gene: TRBJ2-7
V gene: TRBV5-1
clone size: many
D gene: TRBD2
CDR3 protein: CASRETSGSYEQYF
CDR3 DNA: TGCGCCAGCAGAGAAACTAGCGGGAGTTACGAGCAGTACTTC

J gene: TRBJ2-1
V gene: TRBV7-9
clone size: many
D gene: TRBD2
CDR3 protein: CASRVAGELNEQFF
CDR3 DNA: TGTGCCAGCAGGGTAGCGGGGGAGCTCAATGAGCAGTTCTTC

J gene: TRBJ1-1
V gene: TRBV9
clone size: many
D gene: TRBD1
CDR3 protein: CASSVARDRGWRDTEAFF
CDR3 DNA: TGTGCCAGCAGCGTAGCCCGAGACAGGGGCTGGCGGGACACTGAAGCTTTCTTT

J gene: TRBJ1-1
V gene: TRBV30
clone size: many
D gene: TRBD1
CDR3 protein: CACLQGANTEAFF
CDR3 DNA: TGTGCCTGTCTCCAGGGGGCGAACACTGAAGCTTTCTTT

J gene: TRBJ1-6
V gene: TRBV7-8
clone size: many
D gene: NA
CDR3 protein: CASSLGERNTYNSPLHF
CDR3 DNA: TGTGCCAGCAGCTTAGGGGAGCGGAACACCTATAATTCACCCCTCCACTTT

J gene: TRBJ2-7
V gene: TRBV30
clone size: many
D gene: TRBD1
CDR3 protein: CALSRDSLSYEQYF
CDR3 DNA: TGTGCCTTAAGCCGGGACAGTCTTTCCTACGAGCAGTACTTC

J gene: TRBJ2-7
V gene: TRBV10-3
clone size: many
D gene: TRBD2
CDR3 protein: CAITGGLSGGYEQYF
CDR3 DNA: TGTGCCATCACCGGGGGACTAAGCGGGGGCTACGAGCAGTACTTC

J gene: TRBJ1-1
V gene: TRBV14
clone size: many
D gene: NA
CDR3 protein: CASSRLRGLNTEAFF
CDR3 DNA: TGTGCCAGCAGCCGTCTGCGGGGCCTCAACACTGAAGCTTTCTTT

J gene: TRBJ2-1
V gene: TRBV27
clone size: many
D gene: TRBD2
CDR3 protein: CASSSPRGVDEQFF
CDR3 DNA: TGTGCCAGCAGTTCCCCTCGGGGGGTGGATGAGCAGTTCTTC

J gene: TRBJ2-2
V gene: TRBV9
clone size: many
D gene: NA
CDR3 protein: CASSVQGGNTGELFF
CDR3 DNA: TGTGCCAGCAGCGTACAGGGGGGGAACACCGGGGAGCTGTTTTTT

J gene: TRBJ2-2
V gene: TRBV11-1
clone size: many
D gene: TRBD1
CDR3 protein: CASRTGTVGGELFF
CDR3 DNA: TGTGCCAGCAGAACCGGGACAGTGGGCGGGGAGCTGTTTTTT

J gene: TRBJ2-2
V gene: TRBV7-7
clone size: many
D gene: NA
CDR3 protein: CASSLRGGELFF
CDR3 DNA: TGTGCCAGCAGCTTAAGAGGCGGGGAGCTGTTTTTT

J gene: TRBJ2-5
V gene: TRBV5-6
clone size: many
D gene: NA
CDR3 protein: CASSLSRGETQYF
CDR3 DNA: TGTGCCAGCAGCTTGTCCCGGGGGGAGACCCAGTACTTC

J gene: TRBJ2-7
V gene: TRBV5-4
clone size: many
D gene: TRBD2
CDR3 protein: CASSLGPSGRTYEQYF
CDR3 DNA: TGTGCCAGCAGCTTGGGGCCTAGCGGGAGGACATACGAGCAGTACTTC